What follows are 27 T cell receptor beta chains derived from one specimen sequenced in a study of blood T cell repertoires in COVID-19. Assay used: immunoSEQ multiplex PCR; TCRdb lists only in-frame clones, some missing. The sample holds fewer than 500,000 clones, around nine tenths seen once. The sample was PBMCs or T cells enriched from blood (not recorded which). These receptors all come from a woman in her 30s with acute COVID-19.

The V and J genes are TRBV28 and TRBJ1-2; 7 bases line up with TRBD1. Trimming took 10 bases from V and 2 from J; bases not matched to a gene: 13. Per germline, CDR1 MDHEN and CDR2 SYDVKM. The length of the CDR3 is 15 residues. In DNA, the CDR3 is TGTGCCACCCGACAGGGAGATACCCCCAACTATGGCTACACCTTC. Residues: CATRQGDTPNYGYTF.

CDR3 in amino acids: CASSVVPSSYEQYF. The CDR3 bases are TGTGCCAGCAGCGTAGTACCGAGCTCCTACGAGCAGTACTTC. V is TRBV9 and J is TRBJ2-7; D is unclear. The CDR3 runs to 14 residues. Trimming removed 0 bases from V and 0 bases from J, with 7 bases in between. Germline V gene lookup returns CDR1 SGDLS and CDR2 YYNGEE.

This CDR3 is CASRPDDRNSYEQYF. For the CDR3, the DNA is TGTGCCAGCAGACCTGATGACAGGAACTCCTACGAGCAGTACTTC. V gene TRBV6-5 combines with J gene TRBJ2-7; maybe TRBD1 (6 bases). This CDR3 is 15 amino acids long. CDR1 is MNHEY, CDR2 SVGAGI, per germline. Trimming removed 6 bases at V and 0 bases at J, with 15 bases between.

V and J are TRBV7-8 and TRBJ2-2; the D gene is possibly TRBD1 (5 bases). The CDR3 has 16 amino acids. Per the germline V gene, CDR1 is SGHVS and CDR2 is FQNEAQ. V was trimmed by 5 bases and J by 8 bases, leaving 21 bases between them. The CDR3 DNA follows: TGTGCCAGCAGCCCTAAAGCTGTAGGGGTGATAGGGGAGCTGTTTTTT. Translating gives CASSPKAVGVIGELFF.

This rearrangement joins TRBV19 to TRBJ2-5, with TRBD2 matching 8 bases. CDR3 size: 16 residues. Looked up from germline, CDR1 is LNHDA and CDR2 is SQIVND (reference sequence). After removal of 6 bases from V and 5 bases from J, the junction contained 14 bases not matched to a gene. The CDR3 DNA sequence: TGTGCCAGTAGGTCCCGAGCGGGGGCCGGGGGGGAGACCCAGTACTTC. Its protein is CASRSRAGAGGETQYF.

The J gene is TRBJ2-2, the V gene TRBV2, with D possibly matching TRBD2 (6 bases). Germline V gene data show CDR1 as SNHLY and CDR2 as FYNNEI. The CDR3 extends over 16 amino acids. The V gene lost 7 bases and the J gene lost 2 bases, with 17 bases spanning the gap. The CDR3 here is CASTGRQTLNTGELFF. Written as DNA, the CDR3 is TGTGCCAGCACCGGGAGACAGACCCTTAACACCGGGGAGCTGTTTTTT.

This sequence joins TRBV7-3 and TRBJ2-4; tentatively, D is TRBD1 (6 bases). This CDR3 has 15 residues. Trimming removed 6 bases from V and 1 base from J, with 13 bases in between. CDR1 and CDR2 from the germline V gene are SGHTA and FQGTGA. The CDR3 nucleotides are TGTGCCAGCAGACAGGGTGCAAGCGCCAAAAACATTCAGTACTTC. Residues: CASRQGASAKNIQYF.

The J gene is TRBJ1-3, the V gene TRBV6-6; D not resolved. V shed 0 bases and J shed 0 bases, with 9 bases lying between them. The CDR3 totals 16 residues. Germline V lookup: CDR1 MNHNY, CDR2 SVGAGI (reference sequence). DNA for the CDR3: TGTGCCAGCAGTTACTCGAATAGTCCCTCTGGAAACACCATATATTTT. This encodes CASSYSNSPSGNTIYF.

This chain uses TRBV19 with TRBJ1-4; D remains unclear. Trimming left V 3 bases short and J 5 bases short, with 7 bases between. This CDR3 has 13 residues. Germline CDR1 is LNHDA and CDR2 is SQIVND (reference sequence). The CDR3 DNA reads TGTGCCAGTAGTATTGAGAGGAATGAAAAACTGTTTTTT. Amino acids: CASSIERNEKLFF.

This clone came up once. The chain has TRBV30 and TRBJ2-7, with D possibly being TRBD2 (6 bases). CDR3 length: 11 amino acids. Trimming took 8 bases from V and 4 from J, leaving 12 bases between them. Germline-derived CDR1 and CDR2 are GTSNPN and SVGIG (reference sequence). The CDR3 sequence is CAHMGGYEQYF. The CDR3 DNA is TGTGCCCATATGGGGGGATACGAGCAGTACTTC. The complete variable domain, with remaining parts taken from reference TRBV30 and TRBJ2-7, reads SQTIHQWPATLVQPVGSPLSLECTVEGTSNPNLYWYRQAAGRGLQLLFYSVGIGQISSEVPQNLSASRPQDRQFILSSKKLLLSDSGFYLCAHMGGYEQYFGPGTRLTVT.

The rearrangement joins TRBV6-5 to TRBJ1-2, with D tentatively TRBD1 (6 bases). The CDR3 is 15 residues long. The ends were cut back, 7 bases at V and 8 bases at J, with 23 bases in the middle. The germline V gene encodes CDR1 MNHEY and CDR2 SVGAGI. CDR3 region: CASNRGSQGGGGYTF. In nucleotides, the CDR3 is TGTGCCAGCAACCGGGGGTCCCAGGGCGGGGGCGGCTACACCTTC.

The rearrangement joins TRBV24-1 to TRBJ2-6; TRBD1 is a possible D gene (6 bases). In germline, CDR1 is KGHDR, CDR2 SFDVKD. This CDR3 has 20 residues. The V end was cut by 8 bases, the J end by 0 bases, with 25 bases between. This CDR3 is CATITGIYVGTSSGANVLTF. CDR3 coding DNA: TGTGCCACCATTACAGGGATCTATGTGGGAACTAGCTCTGGGGCCAACGTCCTGACTTTC.

The CDR3 region is CAISDPAGTFYEQYF. CDR3 nucleotide sequence: TGTGCCATCAGTGACCCCGCGGGGACCTTCTACGAGCAGTACTTC. The V and J genes are TRBV10-3 and TRBJ2-7, with a tentative D call TRBD2 (6 bases). Germline assignment: CDR1 ENHRY and CDR2 SYGVKD. The CDR3 has 15 amino acids. With 3 bases removed from V and 3 bases from J, the gap between germline ends came to 15 bases.

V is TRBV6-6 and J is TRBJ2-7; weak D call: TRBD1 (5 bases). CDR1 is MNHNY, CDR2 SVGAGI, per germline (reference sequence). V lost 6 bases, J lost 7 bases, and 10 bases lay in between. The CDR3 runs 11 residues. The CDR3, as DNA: TGTGCCAGCAGGCAGGGTCTTGAGCAGTACTTC. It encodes CASRQGLEQYF.

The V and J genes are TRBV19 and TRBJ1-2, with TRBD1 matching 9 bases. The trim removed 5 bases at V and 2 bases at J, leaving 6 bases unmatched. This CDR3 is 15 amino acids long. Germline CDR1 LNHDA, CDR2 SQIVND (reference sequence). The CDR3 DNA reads TGTGCCAGTAGTGAGCGACAGGGGGTCAACTATGGCTACACCTTC. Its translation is CASSERQGVNYGYTF.

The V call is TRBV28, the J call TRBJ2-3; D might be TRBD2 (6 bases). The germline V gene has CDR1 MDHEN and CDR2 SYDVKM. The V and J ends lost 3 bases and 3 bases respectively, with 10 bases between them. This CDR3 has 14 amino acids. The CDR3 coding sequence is TGTGCCAGCAGTTTCGGAGGGACGACAGATACGCAGTATTTT. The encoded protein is CASSFGGTTDTQYF.

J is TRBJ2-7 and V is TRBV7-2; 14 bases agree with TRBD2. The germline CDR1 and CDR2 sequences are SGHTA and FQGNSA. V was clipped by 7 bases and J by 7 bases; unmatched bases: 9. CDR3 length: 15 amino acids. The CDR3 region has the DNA TGTGCCAGCAATGGACTAGCGGGGGGCCCTGAGGAGCAGTACTTC. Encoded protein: CASNGLAGGPEEQYF.

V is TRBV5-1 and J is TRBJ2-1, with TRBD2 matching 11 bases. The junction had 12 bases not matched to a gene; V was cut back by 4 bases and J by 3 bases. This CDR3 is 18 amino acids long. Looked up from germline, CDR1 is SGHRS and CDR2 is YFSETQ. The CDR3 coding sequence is TGCGCCAGCAGCCCCGGACCCTCGACTAGCGGGATCTACAATGAGCAGTTCTTC. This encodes CASSPGPSTSGIYNEQFF.

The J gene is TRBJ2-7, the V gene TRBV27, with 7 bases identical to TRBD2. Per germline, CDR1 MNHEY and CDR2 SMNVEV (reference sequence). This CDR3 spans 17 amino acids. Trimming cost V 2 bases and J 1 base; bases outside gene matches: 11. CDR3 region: CASSLRHRGDSSYEQYF. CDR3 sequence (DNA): TGTGCCAGCAGTTTACGGCACCGGGGGGATTCGTCCTACGAGCAGTACTTC.

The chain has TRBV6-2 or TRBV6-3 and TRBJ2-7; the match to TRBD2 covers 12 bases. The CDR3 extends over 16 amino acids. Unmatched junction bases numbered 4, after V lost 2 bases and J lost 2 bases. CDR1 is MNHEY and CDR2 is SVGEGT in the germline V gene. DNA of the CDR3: TGTGCCAGCAGTTACGGGACTAGCGGGCGCGCCTACGAGCAGTACTTC. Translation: CASSYGTSGRAYEQYF.

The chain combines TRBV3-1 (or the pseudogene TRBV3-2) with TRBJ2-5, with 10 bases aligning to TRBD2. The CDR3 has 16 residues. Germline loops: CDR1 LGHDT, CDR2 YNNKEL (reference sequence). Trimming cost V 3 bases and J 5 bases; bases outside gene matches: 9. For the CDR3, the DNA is TGTGCCAGCAGCCAGTTATCTAGCGGGGGAGTGGAGACCCAGTACTTC. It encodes CASSQLSSGGVETQYF.

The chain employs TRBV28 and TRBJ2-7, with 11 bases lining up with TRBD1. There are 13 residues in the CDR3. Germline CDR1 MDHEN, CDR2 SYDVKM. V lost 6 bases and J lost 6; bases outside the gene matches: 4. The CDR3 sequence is CASSRDRGGEQYF. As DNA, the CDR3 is TGTGCCAGCAGCCGGGACAGGGGGGGCGAGCAGTACTTC.

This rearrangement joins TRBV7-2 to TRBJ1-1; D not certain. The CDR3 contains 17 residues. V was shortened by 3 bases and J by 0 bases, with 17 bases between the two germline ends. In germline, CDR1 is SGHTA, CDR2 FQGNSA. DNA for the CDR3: TGTGCCAGCAGCTTTTCCCCCCCTTTAGTCGTGAACACTGAAGCTTTCTTT. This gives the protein CASSFSPPLVVNTEAFF.

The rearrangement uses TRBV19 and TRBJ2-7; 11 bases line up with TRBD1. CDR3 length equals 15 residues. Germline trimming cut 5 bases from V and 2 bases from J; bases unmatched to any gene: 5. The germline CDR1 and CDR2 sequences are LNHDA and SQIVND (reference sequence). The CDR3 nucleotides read TGTGCCAGTAGTGTGGACAGGGGGCCTGCCTACGAGCAGTACTTC. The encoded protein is CASSVDRGPAYEQYF.

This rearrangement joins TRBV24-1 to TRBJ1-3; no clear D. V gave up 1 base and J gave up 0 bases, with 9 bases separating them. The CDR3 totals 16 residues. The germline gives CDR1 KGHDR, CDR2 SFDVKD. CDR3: CATSDLTQFSGNTIYF. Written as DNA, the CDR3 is TGTGCCACCAGTGATTTAACGCAGTTCTCTGGAAACACCATATATTTT.

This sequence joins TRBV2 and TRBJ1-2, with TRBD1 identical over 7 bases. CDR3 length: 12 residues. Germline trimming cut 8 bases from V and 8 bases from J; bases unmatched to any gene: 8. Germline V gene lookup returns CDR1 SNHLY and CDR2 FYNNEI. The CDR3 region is CASREGAQGYTF. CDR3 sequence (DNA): TGTGCCAGCCGCGAGGGGGCGCAGGGCTACACCTTC.

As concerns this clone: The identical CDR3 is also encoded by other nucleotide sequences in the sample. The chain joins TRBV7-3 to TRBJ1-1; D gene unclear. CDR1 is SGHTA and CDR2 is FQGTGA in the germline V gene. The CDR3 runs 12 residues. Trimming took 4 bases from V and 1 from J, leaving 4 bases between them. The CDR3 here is CASSSSNTEAFF. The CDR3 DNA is TGTGCCAGCAGCTCCTCGAACACTGAAGCTTTCTTT.